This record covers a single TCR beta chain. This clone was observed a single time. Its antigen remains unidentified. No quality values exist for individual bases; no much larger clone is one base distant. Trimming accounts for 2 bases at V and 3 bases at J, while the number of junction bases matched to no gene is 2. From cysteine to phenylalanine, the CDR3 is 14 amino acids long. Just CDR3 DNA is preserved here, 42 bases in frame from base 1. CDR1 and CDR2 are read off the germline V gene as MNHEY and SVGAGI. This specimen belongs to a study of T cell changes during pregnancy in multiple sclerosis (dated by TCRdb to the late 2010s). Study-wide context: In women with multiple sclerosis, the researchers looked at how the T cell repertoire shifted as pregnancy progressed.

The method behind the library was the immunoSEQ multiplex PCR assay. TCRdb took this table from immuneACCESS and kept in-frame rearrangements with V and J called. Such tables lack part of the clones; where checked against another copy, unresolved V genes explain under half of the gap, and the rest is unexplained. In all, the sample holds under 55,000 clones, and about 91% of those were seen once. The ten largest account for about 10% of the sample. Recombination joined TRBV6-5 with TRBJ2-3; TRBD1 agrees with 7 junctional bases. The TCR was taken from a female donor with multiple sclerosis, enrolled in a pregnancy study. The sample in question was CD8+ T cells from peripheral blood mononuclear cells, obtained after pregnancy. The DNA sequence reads TGTGCCAGCAGTTACGGGACAGTTACAGATACGCAGTATTTT. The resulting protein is CASSYGTVTDTQYF.